This T cell receptor beta chain comes out of a study of OX40 agonist ivuxolimab in advanced cancers. Looking at the study overall: Administration of intravenous ivuxolimab to patients occurred every 2 weeks at 0.01 to 10 mg/kg. Every patient in dose escalation had hepatocellular carcinoma, melanoma, renal cell or head and neck cancer. Allowance was made for prior anti-PD-1, anti-PD-L1 or anti-CTLA-4 therapy, and about 40% had some. General study findings and limits: Some nonresponders likewise displayed low normalized T-cell clonal expansion.

TCRdb's copy holds only in-frame clones and misses some; the assay was immunoSEQ multiplex PCR. The sample carries 29,000 or so clones, approximately 91% recorded once. In the case of this clone: Its specificity is unknown.

The CDR3 consists of 15 residues. V lost 1 base to trimming and J lost 4 bases, with 12 bases between them. The germline CDR1 and CDR2 sequences are LNHNV and YYDKDF (reference sequence). The clonotype was recovered from an adult with an advanced solid tumor such as melanoma, head and neck, liver or kidney cancer. V gene TRBV15 combines with J gene TRBJ2-3; D is uncertain. Source: CD4+ or CD8+ T cells sorted from blood, taken in a trial of the OX40 agonist ivuxolimab. This chain's CDR3 is CATSRALGGSDTQYF. CDR3 DNA sequence: TGTGCCACCAGCAGAGCGCTAGGTGGCTCAGATACGCAGTATTTT.